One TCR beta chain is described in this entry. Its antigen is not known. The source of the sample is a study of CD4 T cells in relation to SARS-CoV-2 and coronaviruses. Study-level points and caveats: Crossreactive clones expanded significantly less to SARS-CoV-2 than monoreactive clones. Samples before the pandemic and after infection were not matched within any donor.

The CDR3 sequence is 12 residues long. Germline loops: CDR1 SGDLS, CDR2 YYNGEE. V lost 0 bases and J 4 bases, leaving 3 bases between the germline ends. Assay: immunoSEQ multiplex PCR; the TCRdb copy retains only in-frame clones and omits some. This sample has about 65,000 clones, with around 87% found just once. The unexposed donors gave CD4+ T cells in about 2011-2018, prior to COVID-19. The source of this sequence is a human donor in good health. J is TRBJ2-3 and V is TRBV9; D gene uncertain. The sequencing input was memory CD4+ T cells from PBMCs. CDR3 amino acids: CASSVVADTQYF. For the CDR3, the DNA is TGTGCCAGCAGCGTAGTGGCAGATACGCAGTATTTT. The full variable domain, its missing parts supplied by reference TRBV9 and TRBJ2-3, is DSGVTQTPKHLITATGQRVTLRCSPRSGDLSVYWYQQSLDQGLQFLIQYYNGEERAKGNILERFSAQQFPDLHSELNLSSLELGDSALYFCASSVVADTQYFGPGTRLTVL.